This T cell receptor beta chain was identified during a study of identifying expanded T cells in peripheral blood. No infections or other immune events were documented during collection. Clones were sequenced by immunoSEQ multiplex PCR, and TCRdb holds only the in-frame ones, with some missing. The sample consists of fewer than 85,000 clones, approximately 84% of them appearing once. This clone has a single count. As yet, its antigen is unknown. Study-level points and caveats: Differentially abundant clones: around 1.2 between replicates, 16.4 at about 13 days, over 18 at four. Clone count variance between roughly 2-week samples rose with total template count.

Input material: blood. The clonotype comes from a person aged 18 to 70 in good health.

CDR3 in DNA: TGTGCCAGCAGTTACTCGAGAGAGACCCAGTACTTC. It encodes CASSYSRETQYF. The chain employs TRBV6-5 and TRBJ2-5; D unclear. With 0 bases removed from V and 4 bases from J, the gap between germline ends came to 3 bases. Per the germline V gene, CDR1 is MNHEY and CDR2 is SVGAGI. The CDR3 covers 12 residues.